The 27 T cell receptor beta chains presented below share a single source sample, sequenced in a study of blood T cell repertoires in COVID-19. The data were produced by immunoSEQ multiplex PCR, yet TCRdb's version contains in-frame clones alone and is incomplete. The table lists around 270,000 clones, over 75% of them singletons, with around 3.1% in the top ten. The specimen sequenced was PBMCs or T cells enriched from blood (not recorded which). These receptor sequences come from a woman aged 35 to 49 who had been exposed to COVID-19.

The chain carries TRBV2 and TRBJ2-7; 9 bases line up with TRBD2. CDR3 length: 13 residues. With V trimmed by 5 bases and J by 3 bases, 2 bases remained unmatched. Germline V gene data show CDR1 as SNHLY and CDR2 as FYNNEI. In DNA form, the CDR3 reads TGTGCCAGCAGTCAGACTAGCGGCTACGAGCAGTACGTC. Translation: CASSQTSGYEQYV.

The genes are TRBV2 and TRBJ1-1; D unclear. Per germline, CDR1 SNHLY and CDR2 FYNNEI. The CDR3 totals 12 residues. Trimming removed 4 bases from V and 6 bases from J, with 9 bases in between. CDR3 in DNA: TGTGCCAGCAGTGCGGGTTTTTCTGAAGCTTTCTTT. Residues: CASSAGFSEAFF.

The chain is built from TRBV7-2 and TRBJ1-3; a weak D match, TRBD1 (6 bases). The CDR3 is 17 amino acids. Germline V gene lookup returns CDR1 SGHTA and CDR2 FQGNSA. V was trimmed by 1 base and J by 0 bases, leaving 13 bases between them. The DNA of the CDR3 is TGTGCCAGCAGCTTAGTCTCCTCAGGGGCCTCTGGAAACACCATATATTTT. Its protein is CASSLVSSGASGNTIYF. The variable domain in full, completed from reference TRBV7-2 and TRBJ1-3, reads GAGVSQSPSNKVTEKGKDVELRCDPISGHTALYWYRQSLGQGLEFLIYFQGNSAPDKSGLPSDRFSAERTGGSVSTLTIQRTQQEDSAVYLCASSLVSSGASGNTIYFGEGSWLTVV.

V is TRBV2 and J is TRBJ2-1, with 8 nucleotides matching TRBD2. The V segment lost 8 bases and the J segment 5 bases; nucleotides outside the gene matches: 14. Germline V gives CDR1 SNHLY, CDR2 FYNNEI. The CDR3 length is 16 residues. CDR3 coding DNA: TGTGCCAGCGGCCCCCCGGGAGGGCGGCTAGACAATGAGCAGTTCTTC. It encodes CASGPPGGRLDNEQFF. Full variable domain (remainder filled in from reference TRBV2 and TRBJ2-1): EPEVTQTPSHQVTQMGQEVILRCVPISNHLYFYWYRQILGQKVEFLVSFYNNEISEKSEIFDDQFSVERPDGSNFTLKIRSTKLEDSAMYFCASGPPGGRLDNEQFFGPGTRLTVL.

This clone was seen once. The gene calls are TRBV9 and TRBJ2-7, with 7 bases lining up with TRBD1. The germline V gene encodes CDR1 SGDLS and CDR2 YYNGEE. The ends lost 0 bases at V and 0 bases at J; junction bases unmatched: 0. The CDR3 has 14 residues. CDR3 coding DNA: TGTGCCAGCAGCGTAGGGGACAGCTCCTACGAGCAGTACTTC. Protein sequence: CASSVGDSSYEQYF.

The rearrangement links TRBV24-1 to TRBJ2-5, with D perhaps matching TRBD2 (5 bases). The CDR3 is made up of 13 amino acids. Germline V gene lookup returns CDR1 KGHDR and CDR2 SFDVKD. V lost 5 bases and J lost 3, with 9 bases in between. The DNA for the CDR3 is TGTGCCACCAGTGTGTGGGGAGAAGAGACCCAGTACTTC. Translated: CATSVWGEETQYF.

With respect to this clone: The germline gene is not matched at one end of the junction; a read error may be the cause. The chain couples TRBV30 to TRBJ2-4; 11 positions agree with TRBD1. The germline V gene has CDR1 GTSNPN and CDR2 SVGIG (reference sequence). The CDR3 is made up of 12 amino acids. The CDR3 protein is CAWSNGQGANNF. The CDR3 DNA sequence: TGTGCCTGGAGTAACGGACAGGGGGCTAACAACTTC.

In its sample, this clone was seen once. The chain recombines TRBV3-1 (or the pseudogene TRBV3-2) with TRBJ2-5; TRBD2 is a possible D gene (5 bases). Per germline, CDR1 LGHDT and CDR2 YNNKEL (reference sequence). Trimming shortened V by 4 bases and J by 5 bases, and 14 bases separated the two germline ends. This CDR3 contains 14 residues. The CDR3 loop is CASSPRRGSETQYF. CDR3 nucleotides: TGTGCCAGCAGCCCCCGTCGGGGATCGGAGACCCAGTACTTC.

This clone showed up just once. The V call is TRBV28, the J call TRBJ2-7, with 8 bases identical to TRBD2. Germline V gene lookup returns CDR1 MDHEN and CDR2 SYDVKM. The V gene end was trimmed by 4 bases and the J gene end by 4 bases; junction bases not matched to a gene: 12. CDR3 length: 16 amino acids. The CDR3 DNA reads as TGTGCCAGCAGTTCACCCGGCGGGGGGAGGACTTACGAGCAGTACGTC. This codes for CASSSPGGGRTYEQYV.

The chain recombines TRBV27 with TRBJ1-3; TRBD1 matches at 7 bases. Germline CDR1 and CDR2: MNHEY and SMNVEV (reference sequence). V gave up 7 bases and J gave up 0 bases; unmatched junction bases: 6. This CDR3 spans 15 amino acids. The CDR3 DNA follows: TGTGCCAGCAAGCGGACAGGTAGCTCTGGAAACACCATATATTTT. It encodes CASKRTGSSGNTIYF.

The genes are TRBV12-3 or TRBV12-4 and TRBJ2-1; D gene unclear. This CDR3 is built from 13 residues. Deletions cut 5 bases from V and 6 bases from J, with 11 bases between. In DNA form, the CDR3 reads TGTGCCAGCAGTCCCAATTTTTTCAATGAGCAGTTCTTC. Its protein product is CASSPNFFNEQFF.

The genes are TRBV11-3 and TRBJ2-1; D perhaps matches TRBD2 (6 bases). V was trimmed by 1 base and J by 2 bases, leaving 9 bases between them. Per the germline V gene, CDR1 is SGHNT and CDR2 is YENEEA. CDR3 length: 15 amino acids. This CDR3 is CASSLVGGTYNEQFF. In DNA, the CDR3 is TGTGCCAGCAGCTTAGTAGGCGGGACCTACAATGAGCAGTTCTTC. Looking up the rest from reference TRBV11-3 and TRBJ2-1 gives the full variable domain: EAGVVQSPRYKIIEKKQPVAFWCNPISGHNTLYWYLQNLGQGPELLIRYENEEAVDDSQLPKDRFSAERLKGVDSTLKIQPAELGDSAVYLCASSLVGGTYNEQFFGPGTRLTVL.

V is TRBV27 and J is TRBJ1-1; D unclear. The ends were cut back, 4 bases at V and 3 bases at J, with 9 bases in the middle. The CDR3 extends over 13 amino acids. In germline, CDR1 is MNHEY, CDR2 SMNVEV (reference sequence). CDR3 DNA sequence: TGTGCCAGCAGTTCGTACGGGGACACTGAAGCTTTCTTT. Protein product: CASSSYGDTEAFF.

This sequence joins TRBV28 and TRBJ1-6; no definite D call. V lost 6 bases and J lost 13, with 25 bases in between. Germline CDR1 and CDR2: MDHEN and SYDVKM. The CDR3 extends over 16 amino acids. CDR3 DNA sequence: TGTGCCAGCAGCCCCGCGGCGGGCTCCTCACGTTTCCCCCTCCACTTT. This encodes CASSPAAGSSRFPLHF. The whole variable domain, remainder taken from reference TRBV28 and TRBJ1-6, is DVKVTQSSRYLVKRTGEKVFLECVQDMDHENMFWYRQDPGLGLRLIYFSYDVKMKEKGDIPEGYSVSREKKERFSLILESASTNQTSMYLCASSPAAGSSRFPLHFGNGTRLTVT.

The chain couples TRBV11-2 to TRBJ1-5; 8 bases agree with TRBD1. In germline, CDR1 is SGHAT, CDR2 FQNNGV. Trimming at V came to 1 base and at J to 5 bases, leaving 4 bases not matched to a gene. This CDR3 has 15 residues. The DNA of the CDR3 is TGTGCCAGCAGCTTAGGGGGACAGGTAGATCAGCCCCAGCATTTT. Residues: CASSLGGQVDQPQHF.

The chain employs TRBV11-2 and TRBJ2-7, with TRBD2 identical over 12 bases. Germline assignment: CDR1 SGHAT and CDR2 FQNNGV. This CDR3 is built from 15 residues. The trim removed 3 bases at V and 1 base at J, leaving 1 base unmatched. Here the CDR3 DNA reads TGTGCCAGCAGCTTGACTAGCGGGGGTTCCTACGAGCAGTACTTC. This gives the protein CASSLTSGGSYEQYF.

The sample holds a few counts of this clone. The V and J genes are TRBV12-3 or TRBV12-4 and TRBJ2-7; no clear D. Trimming removed 2 bases at V and 7 bases at J, with 6 bases between. The CDR3 runs 11 residues. CDR3 nucleotides: TGTGCCAGCAGTTTAACCCGGGAGCAGTACTTC. This codes for CASSLTREQYF.

This clone was found once. The chain has TRBV7-9 and TRBJ2-2; TRBD2 matches at 14 bases. Looked up from germline, CDR1 is SEHNR and CDR2 is FQNEAQ (reference sequence). This CDR3 has 17 residues. J gave up 0 bases and V 9 bases, and 6 bases lay outside the gene matches. In DNA form, the CDR3 reads TGTGCCAGTTCGACTAGCGGGAGGGCCGCGAACACCGGGGAGCTGTTTTTT. This sequence encodes CASSTSGRAANTGELFF.

Only one count was recorded for this clone. The chain recombines TRBV28 with TRBJ2-2, with D possibly matching TRBD1 (6 bases). V was shortened by 6 bases and J by 2 bases, with 13 bases between the two germline ends. The CDR3 has 15 amino acids. Germline CDR1 MDHEN, CDR2 SYDVKM. CDR3 loop: CASRAPGVNTGELFF. CDR3 bases: TGTGCCAGCAGAGCCCCAGGGGTCAACACCGGGGAGCTGTTTTTT.

CDR3 in amino acids: CASSSRGNTEAFF. CDR3 coding DNA: TGCGCCAGCAGCTCCAGGGGGAACACTGAAGCTTTCTTT. V and J are TRBV4-1 and TRBJ1-1; a weak D match, TRBD1 (6 bases). The V gene's germline CDR1 is MGHRA and CDR2 YSYEKL. V shed 5 bases and J shed 1 base, with 8 bases lying between them. The CDR3 has 13 amino acids.

The rearrangement joins TRBV2 to TRBJ1-5; D call uncertain. The CDR3 has 15 residues. V shed 3 bases and J shed 2 bases, with 11 bases lying between them. CDR1 SNHLY and CDR2 FYNNEI come from the germline V gene. In DNA form, the CDR3 reads TGTGCCAGCAGTGACGGAATTCAGGGCAATCAGCCCCAGCATTTT. Protein sequence: CASSDGIQGNQPQHF.

The CDR3 DNA is TGTGCCAGCTGGCTAGCGGGCACAGATACGCAGTATTTT. Translation: CASWLAGTDTQYF. V is TRBV4-2 and J is TRBJ2-3; 7 nucleotides align to TRBD2. With 8 bases clipped from V and 1 base from J, the junction kept 3 bases outside the gene matches. The germline V gene has CDR1 LGHNA and CDR2 YNFKEQ. CDR3 length: 13 amino acids.

The chain couples TRBV4-3 to TRBJ2-7; 11 bases are a match to TRBD2. CDR3 length: 16 residues. Germline-derived CDR1 and CDR2 are LGHNA and YSLEER. Unmatched junction bases numbered 7, after V lost 1 base and J lost 5 bases. In DNA, the CDR3 is TGCGCCAGCAGCCAAGGTACGGGGACTAGCGGAAACGAGCAGTACTTC. Protein: CASSQGTGTSGNEQYF.

This chain uses TRBV6-5 with TRBJ2-7, with 7 bases matching TRBD2. There are 13 residues in the CDR3. From germline, CDR1 is MNHEY and CDR2 SVGAGI. J gave up 6 bases and V 6 bases, and 8 bases lay outside the gene matches. As DNA, the CDR3 is TGTGCCAGCAGCCTAAGCGGGGAGGTCGAGCAGTACGTC. Its protein is CASSLSGEVEQYV.

This rearrangement joins TRBV28 to TRBJ1-6; no clear D gene. Germline V gene data show CDR1 as MDHEN and CDR2 as SYDVKM. This CDR3 is 18 amino acids long. V was pared by 6 bases and J by 0 bases, with 18 bases between. Written as DNA, the CDR3 is TGTGCCAGCAGAAAGCGGAACAGCCCGAGCTCCTATAATTCACCCCTCCACTTT. This encodes CASRKRNSPSSYNSPLHF.

This chain links TRBV6-5 with TRBJ1-3; D unresolved. Trimming removed 8 bases at V and 3 bases at J, with 14 bases between. Germline values: CDR1 MNHEY, CDR2 SVGAGI. This CDR3 comprises 14 residues. The CDR3 protein is CASRSGESGNTIYF. CDR3 bases: TGTGCCAGCCGTTCCGGGGAAAGTGGAAACACCATATATTTT.

This chain joins TRBV4-2 and TRBJ2-5; 7 bases fit TRBD1. The J segment lost 5 bases and the V segment lost 1 base, leaving 7 bases of the junction unmatched. Germline lookup yields CDR1 LGHNA and CDR2 YNFKEQ. CDR3 size: 15 residues. The CDR3, as DNA: TGTGCCAGCAGCCAAGGAGGGCAGGGGGAGGAGACCCAGTACTTC. Encoded protein: CASSQGGQGEETQYF.